Listed below are T cell receptor beta chains from one sample, sequenced in a study of control samples from healthy donors and cancer patients. TCRdb's table, derived via immunoSEQ multiplex PCR, lists solely in-frame clones and lacks some. The profile shows some 410,000 clones, 80% to 95% of them singletons. Source material: PBMCs. The receptors originated from a man aged 40-55 years with head and neck cancer. The CDR3 runs from the conserved cysteine through the conserved F or W. A D gene is named only where the DNA matches it firmly. Size is omitted from some rows. Given values are once, few, many or a class for expanded clones.

DNA	CDR3	V	J	size	D
TGTGCCTCCCGGGCGGGGGCAGGGCGAACCGGGGAGCTGTTTTTT	CASRAGAGRTGELFF	TRBV7-3	TRBJ2-2	-	-
TGTGCCAGCAGCCAAGATCGGGACTCAATTCTTAAAAACATTCAGTACTTC	CASSQDRDSILKNIQYF	TRBV3-1/TRBV3-2	TRBJ2-4	-	-
TGTGCCAGCAGCTTAGGCCAGGGACAGGCGGCCTACGAGCAGTACTTC	CASSLGQGQAAYEQYF	TRBV13	TRBJ2-7	-	TRBD1
TGTGCCAGCAGACATCAGGACATAGGGAACACTGAAGCTTTCTTT	CASRHQDIGNTEAFF	TRBV28	TRBJ1-1	-	-
TGTGCCAGCAGTCCGGCCCCGGGCGGGGCCAACGTCCTGACTTTC	CASSPAPGGANVLTF	TRBV6-4	TRBJ2-6	-	-
TGTGCCAGCAGCTTACCCCCGGACGCCGGGGAGCTGTTTTTT	CASSLPPDAGELFF	TRBV7-2	TRBJ2-2	-	-
TGCAGCGTTACTCGGGACAGGCGGGGCTACACCTTC	CSVTRDRRGYTF	TRBV29-1	TRBJ1-2	-	TRBD1
TGTGCCAGCAGTTTATGGGGCAGGGCAATCTCCTACGAGCAGTACTTC	CASSLWGRAISYEQYF	TRBV27	TRBJ2-7	-	-
TGTGCCAGCAGTTATCGGGGCAGCCATCAGCCCCAGCATTTT	CASSYRGSHQPQHF	TRBV6-5	TRBJ1-5	once	-
TGTGCCAGCCTCTCCAGCTACGAGCAGTACTTC	CASLSSYEQYF	TRBV25-1	TRBJ2-7	-	-
TGTGCTAGTGGTCCGGGACAGGGGGCCGGGCGAGAATACAATGAGCAGTTCTTC	CASGPGQGAGREYNEQFF	TRBV12-5	TRBJ2-1	-	TRBD1
TGTGCCAGTAGAAGCGGTGGGGCGAACACCGGGGAGCTGTTTTTT	CASRSGGANTGELFF	TRBV19	TRBJ2-2	-	-
TGTGCCAGCAGTTTATCGGACAGGAACACCGGGGAGCTGTTTTTT	CASSLSDRNTGELFF	TRBV28	TRBJ2-2	-	-
TGTGCCAGCAGCGTCAATACGGGACAGTCGGAGGGCTACACCTTC	CASSVNTGQSEGYTF	TRBV9	TRBJ1-2	-	TRBD1
TGTGCCAGCAGCTTGTTTCTAAGTAGTGAGACCCAGTACTTC	CASSLFLSSETQYF	TRBV5-5	TRBJ2-5	-	-
TGTGCCAGCAGTTTAGGGCCCCAGACCGGGGAGCTGTTTTTT	CASSLGPQTGELFF	TRBV28	TRBJ2-2	-	-
TGCAGTGCTCCAGGAGGGGGCTCGGAGAACTTC	CSAPGGGSENF	TRBV20-1	TRBJ2-4	-	-
TGTGCAAGGATGGCACCTAGCTCGGGCACAGATACGCAGTATTTT	CARMAPSSGTDTQYF	TRBV12-2	TRBJ2-3	-	-
TGTGCCAGCAGTTCTCCCGCTCAAGAGACCCAGTACTTC	CASSSPAQETQYF	TRBV25-1	TRBJ2-5	-	-
TGTGCCAGCAAAAATGGCGGGCTGCCGAGCGAGCAGTACTTC	CASKNGGLPSEQYF	TRBV28	TRBJ2-7	-	-
TGTGCCAGCAGCTTAGATCCCCAGGGGACCGGGGAGCTGTTTTTT	CASSLDPQGTGELFF	TRBV11-2	TRBJ2-2	-	-
TGTGCCTGGTCTAGCGGGGGGACCTACGAGCAGTACTTC	CAWSSGGTYEQYF	TRBV30	TRBJ2-7	-	TRBD2
TGTGCCTGGAGTGTAAAACGGGGGCTCGAGCAGTACTTC	CAWSVKRGLEQYF	TRBV30	TRBJ2-7	once	-
TGTGCCAGCAGGGAAGAGGGGTACGGCTACACCTTC	CASREEGYGYTF	TRBV6-1	TRBJ1-2	-	-
TGTGCCAGCACCCATGGGGGGACTAATGAAAAACTGTTTTTT	CASTHGGTNEKLFF	TRBV28	TRBJ1-4	-	-
TGTGCCAGCAAACCGGGACAGGGACTTTATAGCAATCAGCCCCAGCATTTT	CASKPGQGLYSNQPQHF	TRBV2	TRBJ1-5	-	TRBD1
TGTGCCAGCAGTCCAGGGGGGTCCCACAATGAGCAGTTCTTC	CASSPGGSHNEQFF	TRBV6-6	TRBJ2-1	-	-
TGTGCCAGCAGCTTAACTTCGCCGACAGGGACCGACACCGGGGAGCTGTTTTTT	CASSLTSPTGTDTGELFF	TRBV7-8	TRBJ2-2	-	TRBD1
TGTGCCATCAGTGAGTCGGGGGAGGGGGCGAACACTGAAGCTTTCTTT	CAISESGEGANTEAFF	TRBV10-3	TRBJ1-1	-	TRBD1